Below are 17 T cell receptor beta chains sequenced from a single sample in a study of cytomegalovirus exposure and HLA in healthy donors. Amplification used 60 Vbeta primers and 13 Jbeta primers. The protocol was immunoSEQ multiplex PCR, while the TCRdb copy is restricted to in-frame clones and leaves out a portion. The data show 90,000 to 110,000 clones, under 80% seen once. The specimen sequenced was PBMCs. Receptor source: a woman between 50 and 59 years old in good health and CMV-seropositive.

The rearrangement joins TRBV19 to TRBJ1-2; D ambiguous. CDR1 is LNHDA and CDR2 is SQIVND in the germline V gene (reference sequence). The CDR3 spans 12 residues. Trimming cost V 6 bases and J 8 bases, with 13 bases left between them. The CDR3 bases are TGTGCCAGTAGCGACCCGACACGGGGCTACACCTTC. Translation gives CASSDPTRGYTF.

The chain carries TRBV5-4 and TRBJ2-1, with 13 bases identical to TRBD2. Germline CDR1 and CDR2: SGHNT and YYREEE (reference sequence). After removal of 3 bases from V and 0 bases from J, the junction contained 6 bases not matched to a gene. The CDR3 spans 18 residues. The CDR3 nucleotides are TGTGCCAGCAGCTCATGGACTAGCGGGGGTCTCTCCTACAATGAGCAGTTCTTC. Amino acids: CASSSWTSGGLSYNEQFF.

The V gene is TRBV5-6, the J gene TRBJ2-5; 9 bases match TRBD1. After removal of 1 base from V and 2 bases from J, the junction contained 3 bases not matched to a gene. The CDR3 is 15 residues long. Germline values: CDR1 SGHDT, CDR2 YYEEEE. CDR3 sequence (DNA): TGTGCCAGCAGCTTGTGGGACAGGGAACAAGAGACCCAGTACTTC. It specifies CASSLWDREQETQYF.

Note on this clone: A read error is likely, as this CDR3 ends without the conserved phenylalanine or tryptophan. The chain has TRBV4-1 and TRBJ2-3; 9 bases map to TRBD2. V lost 1 base and J lost 4; bases outside the gene matches: 3. Germline lookup yields CDR1 MGHRA and CDR2 YSYEKL. CDR3 length equals 15 residues. CDR3 coding DNA: TGCGCCAGCAGCCAAGTAGCGGGGGCTGCAGATACGCAGTATTCT. Amino acid sequence: CASSQVAGAADTQYS.

The V call is TRBV6-1, the J call TRBJ1-6; 10 bases line up with TRBD1. The CDR3 consists of 15 residues. Losses at the gene ends were 6 bases for V and 9 bases for J; bases not matched to a gene: 8. Germline V gene lookup returns CDR1 MNHNS and CDR2 SASEGT. Here the CDR3 reads CASRARDRGTSPLHF. In DNA, the CDR3 is TGTGCCAGCAGAGCTCGGGACAGGGGTACTTCACCCCTCCACTTT.

J is TRBJ1-1 and V is TRBV27; weak D call: TRBD1 (6 bases). CDR1 and CDR2 (germline): MNHEY, SMNVEV (reference sequence). This CDR3 comprises 15 residues. The ends were cut back, 5 bases at V and 0 bases at J, with 13 bases in the middle. In DNA, the CDR3 is TGTGCCAGCAGTCCCCTGGACAGACTGAACACTGAAGCTTTCTTT. It is translated as CASSPLDRLNTEAFF.

The chain has TRBV29-1 and TRBJ1-5; possibly TRBD1 for D (5 bases). This CDR3 is built from 12 residues. V lost 6 bases and J 2 bases, leaving 8 bases between the germline ends. Germline CDR1 is SQVTM and CDR2 is ANQGSEA. The CDR3, as DNA: TGCAGCGTGACAGTTGGCAATCAGCCCCAGCATTTT. Translated: CSVTVGNQPQHF.

This clone was detected a few times. The V call is TRBV6-6, the J call TRBJ2-3; TRBD2 aligns across 8 bases. With 3 bases clipped from V and 3 bases from J, the junction kept 5 bases outside the gene matches. Looked up from germline, CDR1 is MNHNY and CDR2 is SVGAGI (reference sequence). The CDR3 loop spans 15 amino acids. The CDR3, as DNA: TGTGCCAGCAGTTATGAGCGGGAGAGGACAGATACGCAGTATTTT. This codes for CASSYERERTDTQYF.

As regards this clone: This sample also contains other DNA sequences that code for the same CDR3. The V gene is TRBV25-1, the J gene TRBJ2-2, with D possibly matching TRBD2 (5 bases). Germline V lookup: CDR1 MGHDK, CDR2 SYGVNS. V lost 7 bases and J lost 9, with 12 bases in between. The CDR3 is 12 amino acids. CDR3 sequence reads: CASTEGGWELFF. CDR3 sequence (DNA): TGTGCCAGCACCGAAGGAGGTTGGGAGCTGTTTTTT.

J is TRBJ1-6 and V is TRBV4-3; no definite D call. The germline V gene has CDR1 LGHNA and CDR2 YSLEER. This CDR3 has 15 residues. V shed 3 bases and J shed 8 bases, with 14 bases lying between them. CDR3 in amino acids: CASSQVLGQYSPLHF. The DNA of the CDR3 is TGCGCCAGCAGCCAGGTCCTGGGCCAATATTCACCCCTCCACTTT.

This clone was seen a handful of times. This rearrangement joins TRBV7-9 to TRBJ2-5, with TRBD1 matching over 7 bases. CDR3 length equals 15 residues. Germline CDR1 is SEHNR and CDR2 is FQNEAQ (reference sequence). The junction had 7 bases not matched to a gene; V was cut back by 1 base and J by 5 bases. As DNA, the CDR3 is TGTGCCAGCAGCTTAGGCAGGGGGAGTACGGAGACCCAGTACTTC. This translates into CASSLGRGSTETQYF.

This clone was picked up a small number of times. This chain uses TRBV6-1 with TRBJ1-4, with 10 bases identical to TRBD1. The J segment lost 6 bases and the V segment lost 10 bases, leaving 8 bases of the junction unmatched. The length of the CDR3 is 14 residues. CDR1 MNHNS and CDR2 SASEGT come from the germline V gene. The CDR3 spells CAIRGDRGDEKLFF. The CDR3 DNA follows: TGTGCCATCAGAGGGGACAGGGGTGATGAAAAACTGTTTTTT.

The chain uses TRBV2 and TRBJ2-7; perhaps TRBD1 as D (6 bases). The CDR3 covers 15 residues. V was trimmed by 4 bases and J by 6 bases, leaving 19 bases between them. Germline CDR1 reads SNHLY; CDR2 reads FYNNEI. The CDR3, as DNA: TGTGCCAGCAGTGGGGCCGCAGGGGCGTTTTCCGAGCAGTACTTC. Protein product: CASSGAAGAFSEQYF.

The genes are TRBV5-1 and TRBJ2-7; unclear D gene. V lost 1 base, J lost 3 bases, and 11 bases lay in between. The CDR3 contains 14 residues. CDR1 is SGHRS, CDR2 YFSETQ, per germline. The CDR3 bases are TGCGCCAGCAGCTTGACGACGTCGGGCTACGAGCAGTACTTC. Translation: CASSLTTSGYEQYF.

V and J are TRBV7-2 and TRBJ2-1; 7 bases line up with TRBD1. This CDR3 is 13 amino acids long. V lost 4 bases to trimming and J lost 7 bases; unmatched junction nucleotides: 4. The V gene's germline CDR1 is SGHTA and CDR2 FQGNSA. CDR3 protein: CASSSPDRNEQFF. The CDR3 nucleotides read TGTGCCAGCAGCTCCCCGGACAGGAATGAGCAGTTCTTC.

The gene calls are TRBV9 and TRBJ1-1; D is unresolved. V was clipped by 3 bases and J by 1 base, with 10 bases between them. The CDR3 has 14 amino acids. The germline gives CDR1 SGDLS, CDR2 YYNGEE. The CDR3 reads CASSDARGNTEAFF. The CDR3, as DNA: TGTGCCAGCAGCGATGCCCGGGGGAACACTGAAGCTTTCTTT.

The chain couples TRBV2 to TRBJ2-7; TRBD2 agrees at 7 bases. V trimming: 6 bases; J trimming: 1 base; junction bases outside the gene matches: 0. This CDR3 comprises 12 residues. Germline CDR1 SNHLY, CDR2 FYNNEI. CDR3: CASRGGSYEQYF. In DNA form, the CDR3 reads TGTGCCAGCAGGGGAGGGTCCTACGAGCAGTACTTC.